What follows are 19 T cell receptor beta chains derived from one specimen sequenced in a study of T cells after posttransplantation cyclophosphamide. Clones were sequenced by immunoSEQ multiplex PCR, and TCRdb holds only the in-frame ones, with some missing. The table shows roughly 25,000 clones, with more than 75% occurring only once. Specimen: PBMCs. These receptors were collected from a woman aged 60-75 years with a blood cancer, CMV-positive, and with a related stem cell donor.

The genes are TRBV9 and TRBJ2-5; 7 bases align to TRBD1. The junction had 7 bases not matched to a gene; V was cut back by 6 bases and J by 5 bases. Germline V gives CDR1 SGDLS, CDR2 YYNGEE. This CDR3 spans 13 amino acids. The CDR3 DNA sequence: TGTGCCAGCACAGGGGGAGTAGGGGAGACCCAGTACTTC. Translation: CASTGGVGETQYF.

The chain couples TRBV6-1 to TRBJ2-1, with 10 positions matching TRBD2. Per the germline V gene, CDR1 is MNHNS and CDR2 is SASEGT. V was clipped by 3 bases and J by 6 bases; unmatched bases: 5. This CDR3 is 15 amino acids long. As DNA, the CDR3 is TGTGCCAGCAGTGAGGTGCTAGCGGGAGTCAATGAGCAGTTCTTC. Translation: CASSEVLAGVNEQFF.

CDR3 nucleotides: TGTGCCGGGGGCCACAGGGGGCTACAGCAGCCCCAGCATTTT. This sequence encodes CAGGHRGLQQPQHF. The chain carries TRBV6-6 and TRBJ1-5; 9 bases match TRBD1. Germline CDR1 is MNHNY and CDR2 is SVGAGI (reference sequence). Trimming took 11 bases from V and 7 from J; bases not matched to a gene: 12. The length of the CDR3 is 14 residues.

This clone was seen just once. The CDR3 protein is CASSGRDRAHEQYF. For the CDR3, the DNA is TGCGCCAGCAGCGGCCGGGACAGGGCCCACGAGCAGTACTTC. The rearrangement joins TRBV4-1 to TRBJ2-7; TRBD1 aligns across 9 bases. The V gene's germline CDR1 is MGHRA and CDR2 YSYEKL. This CDR3 comprises 14 residues. With 5 bases clipped from V and 5 bases from J, the junction kept 7 bases outside the gene matches.

This clone was recorded once. This chain links TRBV6-6 with TRBJ1-4; D perhaps matches TRBD1 (5 bases). The V end lost 2 bases, the J end lost 8 bases, and 12 bases lay between the germline ends. Germline V lookup: CDR1 MNHNY, CDR2 SVGAGI (reference sequence). This CDR3 contains 14 residues. CDR3 residues: CASSYDSVGEKLFF. The CDR3 DNA follows: TGTGCCAGCAGTTACGACAGCGTGGGGGAAAAACTGTTTTTT.

V gene TRBV19 combines with J gene TRBJ1-5, with D tentatively TRBD1 (6 bases). The germline gives CDR1 LNHDA, CDR2 SQIVND (reference sequence). V was pared by 5 bases and J by 8 bases, with 13 bases between. CDR3 length equals 13 residues. This CDR3 is CASSLQGREPQHF. In DNA, the CDR3 is TGTGCCAGTAGTCTTCAGGGGAGGGAGCCCCAGCATTTT.

This chain joins TRBV4-1 and TRBJ2-5; possibly TRBD2 for D (5 bases). This CDR3 has 14 amino acids. Per germline, CDR1 MGHRA and CDR2 YSYEKL. V was pared by 0 bases and J by 7 bases, with 12 bases between. The CDR3 DNA is TGCGCCAGCAGCCAAGAGAGGGAGATGGGGACCCAGTACTTC. It is translated as CASSQEREMGTQYF.

The V and J genes are TRBV4-1 and TRBJ1-4; D not resolved. The CDR3 is 13 amino acids. Trimming took 3 bases from V and 8 from J, leaving 10 bases between them. Per the germline V gene, CDR1 is MGHRA and CDR2 is YSYEKL. CDR3 protein: CASSHNLEEKLFF. The CDR3 DNA follows: TGCGCCAGCAGCCATAATCTAGAGGAAAAACTGTTTTTT.

Worth noting for this clone: The same CDR3 also results from other DNA sequences found in this sample. The V call is TRBV18, the J call TRBJ2-7, with 7 bases that match TRBD1. The CDR3 sequence is 14 residues long. Per germline, CDR1 KGHSH and CDR2 LQKENI. Trimming at V came to 3 bases and at J to 2 bases, leaving 4 bases not matched to a gene. The CDR3 region has the DNA TGTGCCAGCTCACCCCGCCAGGGGGCCTACGAGCAGTACTTC. Its protein is CASSPRQGAYEQYF.

This chain connects TRBV6-1 to TRBJ1-1; possibly TRBD1 for D (5 bases). The V gene lost 5 bases and the J gene lost 0 bases, with 7 bases spanning the gap. CDR3 length equals 13 residues. Germline CDR1 is MNHNS and CDR2 is SASEGT. The CDR3 protein is CASSRQMNTEAFF. The CDR3 nucleotides are TGTGCCAGCAGTAGACAGATGAACACTGAAGCTTTCTTT.

The V gene is TRBV9, the J gene TRBJ2-1; D possibly corresponds to TRBD2 (5 bases). This CDR3 is built from 13 residues. V lost 4 bases and J lost 4, with 9 bases in between. The germline V gene encodes CDR1 SGDLS and CDR2 YYNGEE. The CDR3 DNA reads as TGTGCCAGCAGCCTCAGCGGATACAATGAGCAGTTCTTC. This sequence encodes CASSLSGYNEQFF.

The chain employs TRBV12-2 and TRBJ2-3; no check of the table's D call, TRBD2, against the DNA was made. TRBV12-2 is a listed pseudogene. The CDR3 covers 17 residues. The DNA for the CDR3 is TGTGCAAGTCGCCTCCAGGTAGCGGGAGGGCGGGGGGATACGCAGTATTTT. As protein: CASRLQVAGGRGDTQYF.

The rearrangement links TRBV18 to TRBJ1-1, with 7 bases identical to TRBD1. Germline values: CDR1 KGHSH, CDR2 LQKENI. The CDR3 is 14 amino acids. V was pared by 1 base and J by 4 bases, with 3 bases of the junction left unmatched. The CDR3 sequence is CASSPLGTVTEAFF. The CDR3 DNA reads TGTGCCAGCTCACCACTTGGGACAGTCACTGAAGCTTTCTTT.

This clone came up once. The rearrangement uses TRBV28 and TRBJ2-2; 11 bases fit TRBD2. Germline V gene sequence: CDR1 MDHEN, CDR2 SYDVKM. The junction had 11 bases not matched to a gene; V was cut back by 7 bases and J by 1 base. The CDR3 consists of 18 residues. The CDR3: CASNGGRGLAENTGELFF. The DNA for the CDR3 is TGTGCCAGCAATGGGGGGCGGGGACTAGCGGAGAACACCGGGGAGCTGTTTTTT.

The rearrangement uses TRBV10-3 and TRBJ2-1; 7 bases match TRBD2. Germline V lookup: CDR1 ENHRY, CDR2 SYGVKD. CDR3 length equals 18 residues. Trimming removed 2 bases from V and 0 bases from J; junction bases left unmatched: 10. The CDR3 bases are TGTGCCATCAGTGAGGCTAGCGGCCCGCCCCTCTCCTACAATGAGCAGTTCTTC. As protein: CAISEASGPPLSYNEQFF.

This clone was picked up a small number of times. The J gene is TRBJ2-3, the V gene TRBV10-1, with 9 bases that match TRBD1. The CDR3 spans 16 residues. Trimming removed 0 bases from V and 5 bases from J; junction bases left unmatched: 6. Germline-derived CDR1 and CDR2 are WNHNN and SYGVQD (reference sequence). The chain's CDR3 is CASSESTDRGVDTQYF. The CDR3 nucleotides are TGCGCCAGCAGTGAGTCGACGGACAGGGGAGTAGATACGCAGTATTTT.

This clone was counted once. CDR3 bases: TGTGCCACCGGACTGGGGGCGGGAGGACGGGATGAGCAGTTCTTC. Translating gives CATGLGAGGRDEQFF. The chain carries TRBV15 and TRBJ2-1; 8 positions agree with TRBD2. From germline, CDR1 is LNHNV and CDR2 YYDKDF (reference sequence). Trimming at V came to 8 bases and at J to 8 bases, leaving 14 bases not matched to a gene. This CDR3 spans 15 amino acids.

The rearrangement joins TRBV15 to TRBJ2-1, with 7 bases lining up with TRBD1. CDR1 LNHNV and CDR2 YYDKDF come from the germline V gene (reference sequence). This CDR3 is 14 amino acids long. J was trimmed by 2 bases and V by 4 bases; bases with no gene match: 2. CDR3 in amino acids: CATSTGTAYNEQFF. CDR3 DNA: TGTGCCACCAGCACCGGGACAGCCTACAATGAGCAGTTCTTC.

V and J are TRBV30 and TRBJ2-7; the D gene is possibly TRBD1 (5 bases). Trimming removed 0 bases from V and 7 bases from J, with 10 bases in between. This CDR3 comprises 12 residues. Germline-derived CDR1 and CDR2 are GTSNPN and SVGIG (reference sequence). CDR3 DNA: TGTGCCTGGAGTGTTGGGGCTAAGGAGCAGTACTTC. This translates into CAWSVGAKEQYF. The whole variable domain, filled in from reference TRBV30 and TRBJ2-7, reads SQTIHQWPATLVQPVGSPLSLECTVEGTSNPNLYWYRQAAGRGLQLLFYSVGIGQISSEVPQNLSASRPQDRQFILSSKKLLLSDSGFYLCAWSVGAKEQYFGPGTRLTVT.